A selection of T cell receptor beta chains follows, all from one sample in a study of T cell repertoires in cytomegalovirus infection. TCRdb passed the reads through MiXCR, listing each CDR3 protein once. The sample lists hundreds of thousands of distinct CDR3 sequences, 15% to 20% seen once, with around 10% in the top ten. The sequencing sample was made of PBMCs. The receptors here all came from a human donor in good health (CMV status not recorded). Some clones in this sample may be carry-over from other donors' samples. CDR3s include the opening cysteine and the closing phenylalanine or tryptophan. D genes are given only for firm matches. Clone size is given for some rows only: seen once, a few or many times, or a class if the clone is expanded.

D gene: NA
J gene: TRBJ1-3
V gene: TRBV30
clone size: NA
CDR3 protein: CAWSVVGNTIYF
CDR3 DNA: TGTGCCTGGAGTGTAGTGGGAAACACCATATATTTT

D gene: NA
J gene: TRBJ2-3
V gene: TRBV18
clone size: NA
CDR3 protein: CASSQGSDTQYF
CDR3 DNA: TGTGCCAGCTCACAAGGCTCAGATACGCAGTATTTT

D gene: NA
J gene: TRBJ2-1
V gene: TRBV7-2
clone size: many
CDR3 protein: CASSLTPGLYNEQFF
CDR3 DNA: TGTGCCAGCAGCCTAACTCCGGGACTTTACAATGAGCAGTTCTTC

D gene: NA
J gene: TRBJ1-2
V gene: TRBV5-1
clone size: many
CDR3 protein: CASSPVGGANYGYTF
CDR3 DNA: TGCGCCAGCAGCCCTGTCGGGGGGGCTAACTATGGCTACACCTTC

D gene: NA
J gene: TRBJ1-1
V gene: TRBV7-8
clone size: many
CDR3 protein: CASSLDRASTEAFF
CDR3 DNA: TGTGCCAGCAGCTTAGACAGGGCAAGCACTGAAGCTTTCTTT

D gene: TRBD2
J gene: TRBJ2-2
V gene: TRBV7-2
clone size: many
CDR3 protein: CASRPTSGSFGELFF
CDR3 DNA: TGTGCCAGCAGACCAACTAGCGGGAGTTTCGGGGAGCTGTTTTTT

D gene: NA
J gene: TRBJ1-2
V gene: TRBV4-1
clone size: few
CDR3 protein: CASSSRQASYGYTF
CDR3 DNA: TGTGCCAGCAGCTCCCGACAGGCCTCCTATGGCTACACCTTC

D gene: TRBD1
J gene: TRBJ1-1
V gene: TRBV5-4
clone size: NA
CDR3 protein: CASSMGQGRRDTEAFF
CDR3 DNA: TGTGCCAGCAGCATGGGACAGGGGAGGCGGGACACTGAAGCTTTCTTT

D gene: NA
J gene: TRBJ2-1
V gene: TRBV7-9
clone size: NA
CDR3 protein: CASLGTTPYNEQFF
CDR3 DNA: TGTGCCAGCCTTGGGACGACACCTTACAATGAGCAGTTCTTC

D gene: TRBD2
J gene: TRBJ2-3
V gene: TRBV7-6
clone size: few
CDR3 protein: CASSRNSGGLDTQYF
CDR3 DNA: TGTGCCAGCAGCCGTAATAGCGGGGGGCTCGATACGCAGTATTTT

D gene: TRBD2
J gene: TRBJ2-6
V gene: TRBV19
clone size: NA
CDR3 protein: CARISLAGDSGANVLTF
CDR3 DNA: TGTGCCAGAATTTCCCTAGCGGGTGACTCTGGGGCCAACGTCCTGACTTTC

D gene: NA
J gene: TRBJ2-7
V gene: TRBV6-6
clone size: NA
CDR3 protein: CASSSGTKSYEQYF
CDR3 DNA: TGTGCCAGCAGTTCGGGGACGAAGTCCTACGAGCAGTACTTC

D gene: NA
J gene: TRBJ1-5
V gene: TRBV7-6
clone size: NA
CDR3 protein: CASSFLQNQPQHF
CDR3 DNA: TGTGCCAGCAGCTTCCTTCAGAATCAGCCCCAGCATTTT

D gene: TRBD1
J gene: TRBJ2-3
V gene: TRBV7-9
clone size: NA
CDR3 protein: CASSPRQGVTDTQYF
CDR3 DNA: TGTGCCAGCAGCCCACGACAGGGGGTAACAGATACGCAGTATTTT

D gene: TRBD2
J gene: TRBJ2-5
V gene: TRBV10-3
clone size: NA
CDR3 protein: CAIRRSGLAGEETQYF
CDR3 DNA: TGTGCCATCAGGAGATCTGGACTAGCGGGGGAAGAGACCCAGTACTTC

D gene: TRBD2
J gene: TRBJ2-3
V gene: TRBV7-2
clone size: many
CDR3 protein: CASSFGGGGDTQYF
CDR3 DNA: TGTGCCAGCAGTTTTGGCGGGGGAGGGGATACGCAGTATTTT

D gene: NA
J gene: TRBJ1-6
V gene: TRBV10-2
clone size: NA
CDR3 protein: CASRTGDNSPLHF
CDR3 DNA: TGCGCCAGCAGGACAGGAGATAATTCACCCCTCCACTTT

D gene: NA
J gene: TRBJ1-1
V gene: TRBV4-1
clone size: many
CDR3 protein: CASSDQTGFNSNTEAFF
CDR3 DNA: TGCGCCAGCAGCGACCAGACAGGTTTTAACTCGAACACTGAAGCTTTCTTT

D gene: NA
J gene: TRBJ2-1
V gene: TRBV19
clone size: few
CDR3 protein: CASSDNRFSYNEQFF
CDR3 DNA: TGTGCCAGTAGCGATAACAGGTTCTCCTACAATGAGCAGTTCTTC

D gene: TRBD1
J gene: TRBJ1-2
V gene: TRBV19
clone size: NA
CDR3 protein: CASSRQGARRYGYTF
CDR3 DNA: TGTGCCAGTAGTAGGCAGGGGGCCCGGCGCTATGGCTACACCTTC

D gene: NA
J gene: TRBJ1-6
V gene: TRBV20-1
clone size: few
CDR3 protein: CSASRGGGQGSPLHF
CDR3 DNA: TGCAGTGCTAGCCGAGGGGGGGGGCAGGGTTCACCCCTCCACTTT

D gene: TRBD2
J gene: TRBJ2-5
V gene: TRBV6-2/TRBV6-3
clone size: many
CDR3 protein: CASRTGTSGARETQYF
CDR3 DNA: TGTGCCAGCAGAACCGGGACTAGCGGGGCCAGAGAGACCCAGTACTTC

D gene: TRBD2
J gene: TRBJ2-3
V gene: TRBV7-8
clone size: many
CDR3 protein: CASSPWGLGVDTQYF
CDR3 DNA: TGTGCCAGCAGCCCGTGGGGACTAGGTGTAGATACGCAGTATTTT

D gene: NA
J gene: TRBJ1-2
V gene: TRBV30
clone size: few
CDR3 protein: CVRGIPNYGYTF
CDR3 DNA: TGTGTCCGGGGGATTCCTAACTATGGCTACACCTTC

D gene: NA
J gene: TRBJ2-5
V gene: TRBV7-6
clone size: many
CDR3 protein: CASSHPRETQYF
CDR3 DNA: TGTGCCAGCAGCCACCCCCGGGAGACCCAGTACTTC

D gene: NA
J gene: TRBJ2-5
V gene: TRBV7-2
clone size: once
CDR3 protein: CASPSLGAETQYF
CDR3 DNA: TGTGCCAGCCCCTCCCTCGGGGCGGAGACCCAGTACTTC

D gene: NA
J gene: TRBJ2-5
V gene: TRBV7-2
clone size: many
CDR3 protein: CASSLGGAQETQYF
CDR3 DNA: TGTGCCAGCAGCCTAGGGGGGGCCCAAGAGACCCAGTACTTC